This TCR beta chain was obtained from a study of blood T cells in healthy people across ages. The wider study: Through template switching, about one barcoded beta molecule was captured per two T cells, as measured in model experiments.

Study-level results: A strong correlation was seen between TCR beta diversity and naive T cell percentage.

The V and J ends lost 3 bases and 11 bases respectively, with 22 bases between them. The CDR3 runs to 14 residues. CDR1 and CDR2 (germline): DFQATT, SNEGSKA (reference sequence). With respect to this clonotype: Its specificity is not known. Lacking the conserved final phenylalanine or tryptophan, this CDR3 likely reflects a read error.

Through a sample-barcoded 5' primer and a J-beta primer mix, a second PCR was run for roughly 6 to 11 cycles. TCRdb fed the 5' RACE reads into MiXCR, producing one record per CDR3 protein. The sample lists about 800,000 distinct CDR3 sequences; around a quarter were seen once. These data were also reused for a study on T cells of mothers and their children. This second study says: Study donors consisted of a few healthy Caucasian mothers and their six children. No T cell clones of persistent microchimeric origin were detected.

The sample consisted of blood. This TCR came from a boy between 10 and 17 years old in good health. V is TRBV20-1 and J is TRBJ2-5; either TRBD1 or TRBD2 may fit D (6 bases each). The CDR3 loop is CSARGGVGGRAQYY. The CDR3 nucleotides read TGCAGTGCTAGGGGGGGTGTAGGGGGAAGAGCGCAGTACTAC.